This TCR beta chain was captured by sequencing in a study of blood T cells in healthy people across ages. No fewer than 5.5 micrograms of total RNA were isolated from every sample. The table lists this clonotype with a few counts. The target antigen is unknown. Per the germline V gene, CDR1 is SEHNR and CDR2 is FQNEAQ (reference sequence). The CDR3 runs to 15 residues. The V gene lost 5 bases and the J gene lost 5 bases, with 19 bases spanning the gap. General observations from the study: Per-million-T-cell TCR beta diversity fell roughly linearly with age. Naive CD4+ cells and diversity were both higher in long-lived donors than in aged donors.

Combining a sample-barcoded 5' primer with a J-beta primer mix, a second PCR ran for about 6 to 11 cycles. TCRdb reprocessed the 5' RACE reads via MiXCR and lists one record per CDR3 protein. The sample contains some 900,000 distinct CDR3 sequences, 45% to 50% of which appear only once. This clonotype was sampled from a man between 25 and 39 years old in good health. The material sequenced was blood. The rearrangement links TRBV7-9 to TRBJ2-7, with D possibly called TRBD1 or TRBD2 (5 bases each). This CDR3 reads CASSEVLQGVHEQYF. As DNA, the CDR3 is TGTGCCAGCAGCGAGGTGTTGCAGGGAGTCCACGAGCAGTACTTC.